Shown below are 25 T cell receptor beta chains from a single sample sequenced in a study of OX40 agonist ivuxolimab in advanced cancers. Libraries were prepared by immunoSEQ multiplex PCR; TCRdb keeps only in-frame clonotypes and omits some of them. Of 90,000 to 100,000 clones detected, more than 85% appear once; the ten largest clones hold 0.8% to 1%. Specimen: CD4+ or CD8+ T cells sorted from blood, collected in a trial of the OX40 agonist ivuxolimab. These receptor sequences come from an adult with an advanced solid tumor such as melanoma, head and neck, liver or kidney cancer.

The chain combines TRBV7-9 with TRBJ2-7, with 8 bases matching TRBD2. This CDR3 has 13 residues. Germline V gene sequence: CDR1 SEHNR, CDR2 FQNEAQ (reference sequence). In nucleotides, the CDR3 is TGTGCGACCAGCCCGGGAGGGTCCTACGAGCAGTACTTC. Translating it yields CATSPGGSYEQYF.

The chain uses TRBV18 and TRBJ1-1; 11 bases are shared with TRBD1. V gave up 3 bases and J gave up 4 bases; unmatched junction bases: 4. Germline CDR1 reads KGHSH; CDR2 reads LQKENI. The CDR3 consists of 15 residues. The CDR3 nucleotides are TGTGCCAGCTCACCGGGACAGGGGGACCTCACTGAAGCTTTCTTT. It translates to CASSPGQGDLTEAFF.

The chain is built from TRBV5-1 and TRBJ2-3; a weak D match, TRBD2 (5 bases). The V gene lost 0 bases and the J gene lost 2 bases, with 13 bases spanning the gap. This CDR3 contains 16 residues. CDR1 SGHRS and CDR2 YFSETQ come from the germline V gene. CDR3 residues: CASSLGRADHTDTQYF. For the CDR3, the DNA is TGCGCCAGCAGCTTGGGGAGAGCGGACCACACAGATACGCAGTATTTT.

The chain has TRBV6-4 and TRBJ1-2; the match to TRBD1 covers 8 bases. Losses at the gene ends were 6 bases for V and 7 bases for J; bases not matched to a gene: 4. This CDR3 has 12 residues. Germline CDR1 is MRHNA and CDR2 is SNTAGT. The CDR3 protein is CASRKTGGGYTF. The CDR3 DNA reads TGTGCCAGCAGGAAAACAGGGGGTGGCTACACCTTC.

A single count supports this clone. The rearrangement joins TRBV19 to TRBJ1-5; 9 nucleotides match TRBD1. This CDR3 is built from 16 residues. V lost 10 bases and J lost 0; bases outside the gene matches: 10. Germline V gene lookup returns CDR1 LNHDA and CDR2 SQIVND (reference sequence). The CDR3 here is CATPDRGHYSNQPQHF. The CDR3 DNA follows: TGTGCCACCCCGGACAGGGGACATTATAGCAATCAGCCCCAGCATTTT.

This sequence joins TRBV5-4 and TRBJ1-1; D remains ambiguous. This CDR3 spans 15 amino acids. From germline, CDR1 is SGHNT and CDR2 YYREEE (reference sequence). Trimming cost V 5 bases and J 0 bases, with 14 bases left between them. The CDR3 DNA follows: TGTGCCAGCAGGGTGGGAGGAACGGTGAACACTGAAGCTTTCTTT. This encodes CASRVGGTVNTEAFF.

The rearrangement uses TRBV29-1 and TRBJ2-1, with 9 bases aligning to TRBD1. The ends lost 8 bases at V and 6 bases at J; junction bases unmatched: 11. The CDR3 loop spans 14 amino acids. Germline V lookup: CDR1 SQVTM, CDR2 ANQGSEA. The CDR3 bases are TGCAGCCCAACTTACAGGGGGCCGGGCAATGAGCAGTTCTTC. It translates to CSPTYRGPGNEQFF.

This chain uses TRBV6-6 with TRBJ2-7; no reliable D call. The CDR3 spans 13 residues. Germline V gives CDR1 MNHNY, CDR2 SVGAGI (reference sequence). V lost 6 bases to trimming and J lost 5 bases, with 14 bases between them. The CDR3 protein is CASSQPPRDEQYV. In DNA, the CDR3 is TGTGCCAGCAGCCAACCCCCCCGGGACGAGCAGTACGTC.

The V gene is TRBV14, the J gene TRBJ2-1; 8 bases align to TRBD1. The germline V gene encodes CDR1 SGHDN and CDR2 FVKESK. V gave up 2 bases and J gave up 12 bases; unmatched junction bases: 12. The CDR3 spans 15 residues. CDR3 nucleotides: TGTGCCAGCAGCCAATTCCGGGACAGGCCTAGGGTGCAGTTCTTC. Translated: CASSQFRDRPRVQFF.

This rearrangement joins TRBV6-6 to TRBJ2-1; 11 bases map to TRBD1. CDR1 is MNHNY and CDR2 is SVGAGI in the germline V gene (reference sequence). This CDR3 is built from 16 residues. V shed 7 bases and J 4 bases; nucleotides not matched to a gene: 9. The CDR3 region is CASIGTGGVGYNEQFF. DNA of the CDR3: TGTGCCAGCATAGGGACAGGGGGGGTCGGGTACAATGAGCAGTTCTTC.

The chain recombines TRBV5-1 with TRBJ2-5, with D perhaps matching TRBD1 (6 bases). Germline CDR1 reads SGHRS; CDR2 reads YFSETQ. There are 14 residues in the CDR3. The V end lost 4 bases, the J end lost 5 bases, and 15 bases lay between the germline ends. CDR3 sequence: CASSRGNIGETQYF. As DNA, the CDR3 is TGCGCCAGCAGCAGGGGGAACATTGGGGAGACCCAGTACTTC.

This chain links TRBV11-2 with TRBJ2-7; TRBD2 matches 16 bases. Germline CDR1 reads SGHAT; CDR2 reads FQNNGV. The CDR3 is made up of 15 amino acids. Losses at the gene ends were 5 bases for V and 9 bases for J; bases not matched to a gene: 7. CDR3 sequence: CASSEGTSGRAPQYF. The CDR3 region has the DNA TGTGCCAGCAGCGAAGGGACTAGCGGGAGGGCCCCGCAGTACTTC.

This clone has more than one count but fewer than ten. V usage is TRBV9 and J usage is TRBJ1-1; D is ambiguous. The germline V and J ends were trimmed by 0 bases and 3 bases, with 9 bases remaining between them. The germline V gene encodes CDR1 SGDLS and CDR2 YYNGEE. The CDR3 consists of 14 residues. Here the CDR3 DNA reads TGTGCCAGCAGCGTAGGAATGAGGGACACTGAAGCTTTCTTT. Its protein product is CASSVGMRDTEAFF. The full variable domain, rest sourced from reference TRBV9 and TRBJ1-1, is DSGVTQTPKHLITATGQRVTLRCSPRSGDLSVYWYQQSLDQGLQFLIQYYNGEERAKGNILERFSAQQFPDLHSELNLSSLELGDSALYFCASSVGMRDTEAFFGQGTRLTVV.

V is TRBV5-1 and J is TRBJ2-5; possible D gene TRBD2, 6 bases. CDR3 length: 15 residues. Germline V gene sequence: CDR1 SGHRS, CDR2 YFSETQ. Trimming removed 0 bases at V and 4 bases at J, with 13 bases between. The CDR3, as DNA: TGCGCCAGCAGCTTGGCCGAATCCGGGAGAGAGACCCAGTACTTC. Translation: CASSLAESGRETQYF.

J is TRBJ1-2 and V is TRBV7-6; tentatively, D is TRBD1 (5 bases). V was trimmed by 5 bases and J by 4 bases, leaving 14 bases between them. CDR3 size: 14 residues. Germline V gene lookup returns CDR1 SGHVS and CDR2 FNYEAQ. CDR3 DNA sequence: TGTGCCAGCAGCGCGGGGCCGCTTGCCTATGGCTACACCTTC. Its protein is CASSAGPLAYGYTF.

The chain recombines TRBV6-5 with TRBJ2-5, with 9 bases fitting TRBD1. Unmatched junction bases numbered 8, after V lost 6 bases and J lost 6 bases. The CDR3 sequence is 14 residues long. Germline values: CDR1 MNHEY, CDR2 SVGAGI. CDR3 loop: CASRGQGEGKTQYF. DNA for the CDR3: TGTGCCAGCAGGGGACAGGGAGAGGGCAAGACCCAGTACTTC.

V gene TRBV10-3 combines with J gene TRBJ2-1; the D is unclear. CDR1 is ENHRY, CDR2 SYGVKD, per germline. The V end lost 4 bases, the J end lost 0 bases, and 7 bases lay between the germline ends. This CDR3 is 14 amino acids long. The CDR3 reads CAISAVASYNEQFF. CDR3 coding DNA: TGTGCCATCAGTGCGGTAGCCTCCTACAATGAGCAGTTCTTC.

The chain couples TRBV7-3 to TRBJ2-1, with 13 bases aligning to TRBD2. The CDR3 is 15 amino acids. Trimming removed 5 bases from V and 7 bases from J; junction bases left unmatched: 5. CDR1 and CDR2 (germline): SGHTA, FQGTGA. The CDR3 loop reads CASSLGLAGLNEQFF. The DNA for the CDR3 is TGTGCCAGCAGCCTGGGACTAGCGGGATTAAATGAGCAGTTCTTC.

The chain links TRBV7-8 to TRBJ1-1; D not certain. Trimming stripped 5 bases from V and 3 bases from J, with 4 bases between. Germline V gene lookup returns CDR1 SGHVS and CDR2 FQNEAQ. The length of the CDR3 is 11 residues. CDR3 amino acids: CASSPDTEAFF. The CDR3 DNA sequence: TGTGCCAGCAGCCCGGACACTGAAGCTTTCTTT.

This clone showed up just once. The chain carries TRBV6-4 and TRBJ1-2; no firm D call. CDR3 length: 13 amino acids. CDR1 is MRHNA and CDR2 is SNTAGT in the germline V gene. Trimming left V 0 bases short and J 7 bases short, with 9 bases between. The CDR3 loop reads CASSDSGMGGYTF. The CDR3 DNA sequence: TGTGCCAGCAGTGACTCGGGGATGGGTGGCTACACCTTC.

The rearrangement uses TRBV15 and TRBJ1-1; D may be TRBD1 (5 bases). Germline CDR1 LNHNV, CDR2 YYDKDF (reference sequence). This CDR3 has 14 residues. The ends were cut back, 2 bases at V and 1 base at J, with 8 bases in the middle. CDR3 region: CATSRMRGNTEAFF. The CDR3 DNA follows: TGTGCCACCAGCAGAATGAGGGGGAACACTGAAGCTTTCTTT.

The chain employs TRBV18 and TRBJ2-1, with D perhaps matching TRBD2 (5 bases). CDR1 is KGHSH, CDR2 LQKENI, per germline. V lost 6 bases and J 8 bases, leaving 11 bases between the germline ends. This CDR3 has 12 amino acids. The DNA of the CDR3 is TGTGCCAGCTCCCCTAGGCGGGATGAGCAGTTCTTC. Protein product: CASSPRRDEQFF. Using reference TRBV18 and TRBJ2-1 for the parts outside the CDR3, the full variable domain is NAGVMQNPRHLVRRRGQEARLRCSPMKGHSHVYWYRQLPEEGLKFMVYLQKENIIDESGMPKERFSAEFPKEGPSILRIQQVVRGDSAAYFCASSPRRDEQFFGPGTRLTVL.

The genes are TRBV6-1 and TRBJ1-6; D call uncertain. Trimming took off 4 bases at V and 5 bases at J, with 6 bases between the two ends. Germline V gene sequence: CDR1 MNHNS, CDR2 SASEGT. There are 13 residues in the CDR3. CDR3 bases: TGTGCCAGCAGTGGTGTCGATAATTCACCCCTCCACTTT. Protein: CASSGVDNSPLHF.

The J gene is TRBJ1-4, the V gene TRBV25-1; D is ambiguous. V gave up 1 base and J gave up 3 bases, with 3 bases separating them. The CDR3 has 13 amino acids. Per the germline V gene, CDR1 is MGHDK and CDR2 is SYGVNS. The CDR3 is CASSESPNEKLFF. The CDR3 DNA is TGTGCCAGCAGTGAATCCCCTAATGAAAAACTGTTTTTT.

V gene TRBV7-6 combines with J gene TRBJ2-2; D is unresolved. From germline, CDR1 is SGHVS and CDR2 FNYEAQ. The CDR3 consists of 17 residues. V gave up 5 bases and J gave up 0 bases, with 16 bases separating them. CDR3 nucleotide sequence: TGTGCCAGCAGCCCTTTCTACGGCAGATCGAACACCGGGGAGCTGTTTTTT. Protein product: CASSPFYGRSNTGELFF. The complete variable domain, with remaining parts taken from reference TRBV7-6 and TRBJ2-2, reads GAGVSQSPRYKVTKRGQDVALRCDPISGHVSLYWYRQALGQGPEFLTYFNYEAQQDKSGLPNDRFSAERPEGSISTLTIQRTEQRDSAMYRCASSPFYGRSNTGELFFGEGSRLTVL.